This T cell receptor beta chain was sequenced for a study of shared clonotypes between healthy human individuals. Whole-study context: The study enrolled a couple of women and a few men aged 18 to 49.

Sequenced by immunoSEQ multiplex PCR; TCRdb stores in-frame clones only, minus some. The profile covers 2 million to 2.5 million clones, with under 95% appearing a single time and around 0.37% taken by the ten largest. Study findings and constraints: Among the subsets, naive ones generally showed larger estimated richness than memory ones. Shared clonotypes: approximately 4.5% naive CD4, roughly 3.8% naive CD8, under 2.5% memory CD4, about 0.4% memory CD8.

This clone was observed a few times. Its antigen is as yet unknown. CDR1 is MNHNY, CDR2 SVGAGI, per germline (reference sequence). Trimming cost V 11 bases and J 1 base, with 14 bases left between them. CDR3 size: 13 residues. Sample: naive CD4+ T cells from PBMCs. Subset meaning: CD45RA+ positively selected. This sequence was found in a man between 18 and 29 years old in good health. Some clones in this sample may be carry-over from other donors' samples. V usage is TRBV6-6 and J usage is TRBJ1-1; D is uncertain. CDR3: CAARSPQNTEAFF. As DNA, the CDR3 is TGTGCCGCAAGGTCTCCGCAGAACACTGAAGCTTTCTTT.